The 28 T cell receptor beta chains presented below share a single source sample, sequenced in a study of T cells after yellow fever vaccination. TCRdb re-derived calls from the 5' RACE reads in MiXCR, one entry per CDR3 protein. The sample lists 450,000 to 550,000 distinct CDR3 sequences, 15% to 20% occurring once. The sample consisted of PBMCs, taken 15 days after the yellow fever booster vaccination. The source of these receptors is a man younger than 45 who received the YFV17D yellow fever vaccine.

The V gene is TRBV4-1, the J gene TRBJ1-2; D not resolved. V shed 0 bases and J shed 6 bases, with 14 bases lying between them. The germline CDR1 and CDR2 sequences are MGHRA and YSYEKL. The CDR3 consists of 15 residues. The CDR3 DNA reads as TGCGCCAGCAGCCAAGATAGGTTCCCATCCGATGGCTACACCTTC. As protein: CASSQDRFPSDGYTF.

This clonotype appeared many times. V is TRBV7-8 and J is TRBJ2-1, with TRBD2 matching over 9 bases. The ends lost 1 base at V and 4 bases at J; junction bases unmatched: 8. The CDR3 consists of 17 residues. Germline values: CDR1 SGHVS, CDR2 FQNEAQ. In DNA form, the CDR3 reads TGTGCCAGCAGCTTAGTGAGGTTAGCGGGAGTGTACAATGAGCAGTTCTTC. Translating gives CASSLVRLAGVYNEQFF.

This chain uses TRBV6-6 with TRBJ1-5; D uncertain. The CDR3 totals 12 residues. Germline V gene sequence: CDR1 MNHNY, CDR2 SVGAGI (reference sequence). Between the trimmed V and J ends, which lost 8 bases and 5 bases, there was a span of 10 bases. The CDR3 DNA reads as TGTGCCAGCGGACGGGTTGATCAGCCCCAGCATTTT. It codes for CASGRVDQPQHF.

The J gene is TRBJ2-7, the V gene TRBV29-1; TRBD2 matches 7 bases. CDR1 is SQVTM, CDR2 ANQGSEA, per germline. V trimming: 6 bases; J trimming: 5 bases; junction bases outside the gene matches: 13. The CDR3 totals 14 residues. For the CDR3, the DNA is TGCAGCGTGGCCGGGGGGTTAGGGTACCACGAGCAGTACTTC. It encodes CSVAGGLGYHEQYF.

This clonotype was picked up a small number of times. This chain joins TRBV5-1 and TRBJ2-5; TRBD2 aligns across 9 bases. The ends lost 7 bases at V and 3 bases at J; junction bases unmatched: 10. The germline CDR1 and CDR2 sequences are SGHRS and YFSETQ. CDR3 length equals 15 residues. This CDR3 is CASVRSTSGKETQYF. CDR3 sequence (DNA): TGCGCCAGCGTGAGATCGACTAGCGGAAAAGAGACCCAGTACTTC.

CDR3 loop: CAIRGLAQAEQYF. The CDR3 nucleotides are TGTGCCATCAGGGGACTAGCCCAGGCCGAGCAGTACTTC. J is TRBJ2-7 and V is TRBV10-3, with 9 bases aligning to TRBD2. Germline V lookup: CDR1 ENHRY, CDR2 SYGVKD. The CDR3 loop spans 13 amino acids. With 6 bases clipped from V and 6 bases from J, the junction kept 6 bases outside the gene matches.

The chain is built from TRBV9 and TRBJ2-1, with 8 bases fitting TRBD2. The CDR3 is 15 amino acids. J lost 2 bases, V lost 0 bases, and 1 base had no gene match. Germline loops: CDR1 SGDLS, CDR2 YYNGEE. Here the CDR3 DNA reads TGTGCCAGCAGCGTAGACGGGAGGGCCTACAATGAGCAGTTCTTC. Its translation is CASSVDGRAYNEQFF.

V is TRBV12-3 or TRBV12-4 and J is TRBJ1-1; D uncertain. With 3 bases removed from V and 6 bases from J, the gap between germline ends came to 14 bases. This CDR3 has 14 residues. CDR3 loop: CASSFRVRGAEAFF. The CDR3 DNA reads TGTGCCAGCAGTTTTCGGGTTCGAGGCGCTGAAGCTTTCTTT.

V and J are TRBV5-1 and TRBJ2-3; TRBD2 matches 12 bases. The CDR3 is 16 residues long. V dropped 4 bases and J dropped 6; count of bases not matched to a gene: 9. Germline V gives CDR1 SGHRS, CDR2 YFSETQ. CDR3 DNA sequence: TGCGCCAGCAGCGCCTCCGGGACTAGCGGGTCGGATACGCAGTATTTT. This translates into CASSASGTSGSDTQYF. Full variable domain (missing parts from reference TRBV5-1 and TRBJ2-3): KAGVTQTPRYLIKTRGQQVTLSCSPISGHRSVSWYQQTPGQGLQFLFEYFSETQRNKGNFPGRFSGRQFSNSRSEMNVSTLELGDSALYLCASSASGTSGSDTQYFGPGTRLTVL.

J is TRBJ2-2 and V is TRBV5-4; the D gene is possibly TRBD2 (6 bases). Trimming took off 0 bases at V and 6 bases at J, with 15 bases between the two ends. From germline, CDR1 is SGHNT and CDR2 YYREEE (reference sequence). CDR3 length: 16 amino acids. The CDR3 sequence is CASSLGGGKRAGELFF. As DNA, the CDR3 is TGTGCCAGCAGCTTGGGTGGGGGGAAAAGGGCCGGGGAGCTGTTTTTT.

This clonotype was seen a handful of times. The V call is TRBV10-3, the J call TRBJ2-7; possibly TRBD1 for D (6 bases). Looked up from germline, CDR1 is ENHRY and CDR2 is SYGVKD. Trimming pared 10 bases from V and 3 bases from J, leaving 19 bases between. The CDR3 has 14 residues. CDR3 coding DNA: TGTGCCACCATAGGCCGGGACACCGACTACGAGCAGTACTTC. This gives the protein CATIGRDTDYEQYF.

The V gene is TRBV7-9, the J gene TRBJ2-2; no clear D gene. There are 17 residues in the CDR3. Germline assignment: CDR1 SEHNR and CDR2 FQNEAQ (reference sequence). V was trimmed by 5 bases and J by 6 bases, leaving 22 bases between them. CDR3: CASSDPRRTEGPGELFF. CDR3 coding DNA: TGTGCCAGCAGCGATCCGCGGCGAACAGAAGGACCCGGGGAGCTGTTTTTT.

Only a few counts were recorded for this clonotype. J is TRBJ2-3 and V is TRBV7-2; D not resolved. V lost 4 bases and J 2 bases, leaving 7 bases between the germline ends. The CDR3 has 13 amino acids. Germline values: CDR1 SGHTA, CDR2 FQGNSA. CDR3 sequence: CASSSQDTDTQYF. The CDR3 DNA follows: TGTGCCAGCAGCTCCCAAGACACAGATACGCAGTATTTT. Looking up the rest from reference TRBV7-2 and TRBJ2-3 gives the full variable domain: GAGVSQSPSNKVTEKGKDVELRCDPISGHTALYWYRQSLGQGLEFLIYFQGNSAPDKSGLPSDRFSAERTGGSVSTLTIQRTQQEDSAVYLCASSSQDTDTQYFGPGTRLTVL.

Only a few counts were recorded for this clonotype. The chain is built from TRBV7-2 and TRBJ1-4, with a possible D match to TRBD1 (5 bases). Trimming shortened V by 2 bases and J by 8 bases, and 15 bases separated the two germline ends. The CDR3 is 15 residues long. Germline V gene data show CDR1 as SGHTA and CDR2 as FQGNSA. CDR3 region: CASSLSRGEGEKLFF. The CDR3 coding sequence is TGTGCCAGCAGCTTATCTCGAGGAGAGGGGGAAAAACTGTTTTTT.

This clonotype was observed a few times. The rearrangement joins TRBV7-2 to TRBJ2-1; D remains ambiguous. This CDR3 has 15 residues. Trimming took off 1 base at V and 0 bases at J, with 7 bases between the two ends. The germline gives CDR1 SGHTA, CDR2 FQGNSA. The CDR3 sequence: CASSLELGSYNEQFF. CDR3 coding DNA: TGTGCCAGCAGCTTAGAGTTAGGCTCCTACAATGAGCAGTTCTTC.

This clonotype was seen a few times. The chain employs TRBV3-1 and TRBJ2-1; possible D gene TRBD2, 5 bases. The germline CDR1 and CDR2 sequences are LGHDT and YNNKEL (reference sequence). CDR3 length equals 16 residues. V lost 4 bases and J lost 0, with 13 bases in between. CDR3 in DNA: TGTGCCAGCAGCCCAAGGGCGGGCAGCTCCTACAATGAGCAGTTCTTC. Its translation is CASSPRAGSSYNEQFF.

The V and J genes are TRBV7-2 and TRBJ2-5, with D uncertain. Trimming left V 8 bases short and J 1 base short, with 14 bases between. Looked up from germline, CDR1 is SGHTA and CDR2 is FQGNSA. CDR3 size: 14 residues. CDR3 bases: TGTGCCAGCCACCCGACGGGTCGCCAAGAGACCCAGTACTTC. It specifies CASHPTGRQETQYF. The full variable domain, with the rest looked up from reference TRBV7-2 and TRBJ2-5, is GAGVSQSPSNKVTEKGKDVELRCDPISGHTALYWYRQSLGQGLEFLIYFQGNSAPDKSGLPSDRFSAERTGGSVSTLTIQRTQQEDSAVYLCASHPTGRQETQYFGPGTRLLVL.

This clonotype was found many times. This rearrangement joins TRBV24-1 to TRBJ2-2; D uncertain. Germline V gene sequence: CDR1 KGHDR, CDR2 SFDVKD. V lost 5 bases and J lost 1, with 4 bases in between. The CDR3 contains 13 residues. Here the CDR3 reads CATSGLNTGELFF. As DNA, the CDR3 is TGTGCCACCAGTGGTCTGAACACCGGGGAGCTGTTTTTT.

The chain carries TRBV10-3 and TRBJ1-5; D possibly corresponds to TRBD1 (5 bases). The CDR3 runs to 15 residues. Germline-derived CDR1 and CDR2 are ENHRY and SYGVKD. The germline V and J ends were trimmed by 6 bases and 0 bases, with 12 bases remaining between them. CDR3 bases: TGTGCCATCAGAAACAGCAGGGATAGCAATCAGCCCCAGCATTTT. It specifies CAIRNSRDSNQPQHF.

The CDR3 DNA reads TGTGCCAGCAGAACACAGGTAGAGACCCAGTACTTC. Translated: CASRTQVETQYF. The chain employs TRBV12-3 or TRBV12-4 and TRBJ2-5; D perhaps matches TRBD1 (5 bases). Between the trimmed V and J ends, which lost 6 bases and 4 bases, there was a span of 9 bases. The length of the CDR3 is 12 residues.

The chain combines TRBV7-9 with TRBJ1-4; D gene unclear. Germline CDR1 and CDR2: SEHNR and FQNEAQ (reference sequence). This CDR3 has 10 residues. V lost 4 bases and J 8 bases, leaving 2 bases between the germline ends. In DNA, the CDR3 is TGTGCCAGCAGCTCCGAAAAACTGTTTTTT. It yields the protein CASSSEKLFF.

This clonotype was seen only a few times. The V call is TRBV12-3 or TRBV12-4, the J call TRBJ2-5; D is unresolved. Trimming shortened V by 1 base and J by 5 bases, and 14 bases separated the two germline ends. The CDR3 loop spans 15 amino acids. The CDR3 loop reads CASSLENYSVETQYF. The DNA for the CDR3 is TGTGCCAGCAGTTTAGAGAATTACTCCGTGGAGACCCAGTACTTC.

This clonotype came up once. This rearrangement joins TRBV19 to TRBJ2-6, with D uncertain. V gave up 8 bases and J gave up 4 bases, with 6 bases separating them. The CDR3 runs 12 residues. Per the germline V gene, CDR1 is LNHDA and CDR2 is SQIVND (reference sequence). The CDR3 sequence is CASSRGANVLTF. The CDR3 DNA follows: TGTGCCAGTTCGCGGGGGGCCAACGTCCTGACTTTC.

The chain employs TRBV18 and TRBJ2-7; no firm D call. Germline CDR1 KGHSH, CDR2 LQKENI. V lost 2 bases and J lost 5, with 4 bases in between. CDR3 length equals 11 residues. CDR3 sequence reads: CASSPKHEQYF. DNA for the CDR3: TGTGCCAGCTCACCAAAGCACGAGCAGTACTTC.

In its sample, this clonotype was seen a few times. V gene TRBV4-2 combines with J gene TRBJ2-5, with D possibly TRBD2 on 6 matching bases. The V end lost 5 bases, the J end lost 5 bases, and 12 bases lay between the germline ends. This CDR3 contains 13 residues. From germline, CDR1 is LGHNA and CDR2 YNFKEQ. This CDR3 is CASSDSGGETQYF. The CDR3 DNA sequence: TGTGCCAGCAGCGACAGCGGAGGGGAGACCCAGTACTTC.

This clonotype was recorded at least ten times. This chain links TRBV10-3 with TRBJ1-1; 8 bases map to TRBD1. This CDR3 contains 11 residues. Germline lookup yields CDR1 ENHRY and CDR2 SYGVKD. Trimming at V came to 6 bases and at J to 7 bases, leaving 1 base not matched to a gene. CDR3 residues: CAIRDRVEAFF. In DNA form, the CDR3 reads TGTGCCATCAGGGACAGGGTTGAAGCTTTCTTT.

The table lists this clonotype with a few counts. The chain carries TRBV29-1 and TRBJ2-5; maybe TRBD1 (5 bases). Trimming removed 7 bases at V and 0 bases at J, with 9 bases between. This CDR3 has 12 residues. Germline V gives CDR1 SQVTM, CDR2 ANQGSEA. The CDR3 DNA reads as TGCAGCGCAGCACAGGACCAAGAGACCCAGTACTTC. Its translation is CSAAQDQETQYF.

The rearrangement uses TRBV20-1 and TRBJ1-5, with D hard to call. This CDR3 has 14 amino acids. Germline loops: CDR1 DFQATT, CDR2 SNEGSKA (reference sequence). V was cut by 2 bases and J by 4 bases, with 12 bases left in between. CDR3 nucleotides: TGCAGTGCTAGATTGGGTACGGGGAATCAGCCCCAGCATTTT. This translates into CSARLGTGNQPQHF.